This is a list of T cell receptor beta chains from one sample in a study of blood T cell repertoires in COVID-19. This table comes from immunoSEQ multiplex PCR, and its TCRdb copy is limited to in-frame clones, with some not included. The table lists about 60,000 clones, roughly 85% of them singletons. Material for sequencing was peripheral blood. The receptors originated from a human donor in a cohort sampled during active COVID-19. CDR3s include the opening cysteine and the closing phenylalanine or tryptophan. D genes are given only for firm matches. A clone size is listed for some rows: how often the clone was seen (once, few, many), or a class if it is expanded.

D gene,J gene,clone size,V gene,CDR3 protein,CDR3 DNA
NA,TRBJ1-1,few,TRBV4-2,CASSQDLPGRSNTEAFF,TGTGCCAGCAGCCAAGATCTTCCAGGGCGGTCTAACACTGAAGCTTTCTTT
NA,TRBJ1-2,NA,TRBV19,CASSIAHRTPRDGYTF,TGTGCCAGTAGTATAGCCCACAGGACCCCGCGAGATGGCTACACCTTC
NA,TRBJ1-4,NA,TRBV4-2,CASSQEAGVTNEKLFF,TGTGCCAGCAGCCAAGAAGCAGGGGTCACTAATGAAAAACTGTTTTTT
NA,TRBJ1-2,NA,TRBV3-1/TRBV3-2,CASSQVGRGVPGGYTF,TGTGCCAGCAGCCAAGTAGGGCGCGGGGTACCTGGTGGCTACACCTTC
NA,TRBJ1-3,NA,TRBV28,CASILRGGNTIYF,TGTGCCAGCATCCTGCGGGGGGGAAACACCATATATTTT
NA,TRBJ1-2,once,TRBV6-5,CASAIQGWGYGYTF,TGTGCCAGCGCTATACAGGGATGGGGCTATGGCTACACCTTC
TRBD1,TRBJ2-3,NA,TRBV13,CASSLQGVGDTQYF,TGTGCCAGCAGCCTCCAGGGGGTAGGGGATACGCAGTATTTT
TRBD2,TRBJ2-2,NA,TRBV7-2,CASSALAGYTGELFF,TGTGCCAGCAGCGCACTAGCGGGTTACACCGGGGAGCTGTTTTTT
NA,TRBJ2-3,NA,TRBV4-1,CASSHAAVGLQSSTDTQYF,TGCGCCAGCAGCCATGCGGCCGTGGGACTCCAGTCTAGCACAGATACGCAGTATTTT
NA,TRBJ2-7,NA,TRBV5-6,CASTRWGPSSYEQYF,TGTGCCAGCACCCGCTGGGGGCCCAGCTCCTACGAGCAGTACTTC
NA,TRBJ2-5,NA,TRBV6-5,CASSYRTAPGETQYF,TGTGCCAGCAGTTACAGGACAGCTCCCGGGGAGACCCAGTACTTC
TRBD1,TRBJ2-7,NA,TRBV29-1,CSFTGTGRILRSYEQYF,TGCAGCTTTACCGGGACAGGAAGAATTCTCCGATCCTACGAGCAGTACTTC
TRBD2,TRBJ2-7,NA,TRBV5-1,CASSLALAGAGYEQYF,TGCGCCAGCAGCTTGGCCCTAGCGGGGGCCGGCTACGAGCAGTACTTC
NA,TRBJ2-4,NA,TRBV6-6,CASLPRAGDIQYF,TGTGCCAGCCTCCCCCGCGCCGGAGACATTCAGTACTTC
NA,TRBJ2-5,NA,TRBV9,CASSVGGDGQETQYF,TGTGCCAGCAGCGTAGGGGGGGACGGCCAAGAGACCCAGTACTTC
NA,TRBJ1-2,NA,TRBV10-2,CASSESRGSGYTF,TGCGCCAGCAGTGAGTCTCGGGGGAGCGGCTACACCTTC
NA,TRBJ2-3,few,TRBV5-4,CASSLFRVATDTQYF,TGTGCCAGCAGCTTGTTTCGGGTAGCAACAGATACGCAGTATTTT
NA,TRBJ2-1,NA,TRBV19,CASSTTGWTKISHEQFF,TGTGCCAGTAGTACAACAGGGTGGACGAAGATATCGCATGAGCAGTTCTTC
NA,TRBJ1-5,NA,TRBV18,CASSPAGNQPQHF,TGTGCCAGCTCACCTGCAGGTAATCAGCCCCAGCATTTT
TRBD1,TRBJ1-1,NA,TRBV4-3,CASSTLGRQGTEAFF,TGCGCCAGCAGCACCTTAGGAAGACAGGGGACTGAAGCTTTCTTT
NA,TRBJ2-2,NA,TRBV18,CASSLFADRRVGELFF,TGTGCCAGCTCACTCTTCGCGGACAGGAGGGTCGGGGAGCTGTTTTTT
NA,TRBJ2-3,NA,TRBV24-1,CATSEEGLGPSTDTQYF,TGTGCCACCAGTGAGGAGGGCTTGGGGCCAAGCACAGATACGCAGTATTTT
NA,TRBJ1-2,NA,TRBV2,CASLTALDGYTF,TGTGCCAGCTTGACAGCCTTGGATGGCTACACCTTC
NA,TRBJ1-4,NA,TRBV2,CASRIQGQEKLFF,TGTGCCAGCAGAATCCAGGGACAAGAAAAACTGTTTTTT
TRBD1,TRBJ2-2,NA,TRBV4-1,CASSQNRGRSGELFF,TGCGCCAGCAGCCAAAACAGGGGGCGCAGCGGGGAGCTGTTTTTT
TRBD1,TRBJ1-6,NA,TRBV6-1,CASSDGKVYPGGLDSPLHF,TGTGCCAGCAGTGACGGTAAAGTCTATCCAGGGGGCTTGGATTCACCCCTCCACTTT
TRBD1,TRBJ1-2,NA,TRBV11-3,CASSRSGTGDGYTF,TGTGCCAGCAGCAGATCCGGGACAGGGGATGGCTACACCTTC
NA,TRBJ1-6,few,TRBV5-8,CASSLGGRDPNSPLHF,TGTGCCAGCAGCTTGGGAGGGAGAGACCCTAATTCACCCCTCCACTTT
NA,TRBJ1-6,few,TRBV19,CASSIDSRDIGSPLHF,TGTGCCAGTAGTATAGATTCCAGGGACATTGGTTCACCCCTCCACTTT
TRBD1,TRBJ1-2,once,TRBV30,CASKGGGMGGYTF,TGTGCCTCCAAAGGAGGGGGCATGGGTGGCTACACCTTC
TRBD2,TRBJ2-1,NA,TRBV20-1,CSASSGGLYNEQFF,TGCAGTGCTAGTAGCGGGGGGTTATACAATGAGCAGTTCTTC
TRBD1,TRBJ2-7,NA,TRBV25-1,CASSSTGTGQFYEQYF,TGTGCCAGCAGCTCGACAGGGACAGGGCAATTCTACGAGCAGTACTTC
TRBD1,TRBJ1-5,NA,TRBV19,CASSIVGTAYSNQPQHF,TGTGCCAGTAGTATAGTTGGGACAGCTTATAGCAATCAGCCCCAGCATTTT
NA,TRBJ1-5,NA,TRBV7-6,CASSLFQEGIDQPQHF,TGTGCCAGCAGCCTATTCCAGGAGGGCATAGATCAGCCCCAGCATTTT
NA,TRBJ1-4,NA,TRBV4-1,CASSQNIKGIKLFF,TGCGCCAGCAGCCAAAATATCAAGGGGATAAAACTGTTTTTT
TRBD1,TRBJ2-7,NA,TRBV28,CASSVPSRQGLGYEQYF,TGTGCCAGCAGTGTCCCGAGCCGACAGGGTTTGGGCTACGAGCAGTACTTC
NA,TRBJ2-3,NA,TRBV11-2,CASSPLAVSTDTQYF,TGTGCCAGCAGCCCACTGGCGGTTAGCACAGATACGCAGTATTTT
TRBD1,TRBJ2-7,NA,TRBV3-1/TRBV3-2,CASSRDRVSYEQYF,TGTGCCAGCAGTCGGGACAGGGTGTCGTACGAGCAGTACTTC
TRBD1,TRBJ1-5,NA,TRBV6-5,CASKGQGGQPQHF,TGTGCCAGCAAGGGACAGGGGGGTCAGCCCCAGCATTTT
TRBD2,TRBJ2-3,NA,TRBV9,CASSVRGTSGSTDTQYF,TGTGCCAGCAGCGTAAGAGGGACTAGCGGATCAACAGATACGCAGTATTTT
NA,TRBJ1-4,NA,TRBV2,CASMGRGKLFF,TGTGCCAGCATGGGGAGGGGAAAACTGTTTTTT
TRBD1,TRBJ2-7,NA,TRBV11-3,CASSLTGQGGEQYF,TGTGCCAGCAGCTTAACGGGACAGGGGGGCGAGCAGTACTTC
TRBD2,TRBJ2-7,NA,TRBV3-1/TRBV3-2,CASSLTSGGAYEQYF,TGTGCCAGCAGCCTTACTAGCGGGGGGGCTTACGAGCAGTACTTC
NA,TRBJ2-5,NA,TRBV3-1/TRBV3-2,CASSQGARETQYF,TGTGCCAGCAGCCAAGGGGCGCGAGAGACCCAGTACTTC
TRBD1,TRBJ1-2,NA,TRBV28,CASSWDREDGYTF,TGTGCCAGCAGTTGGGACAGGGAAGATGGCTACACCTTC
TRBD1,TRBJ1-5,NA,TRBV5-5,CASSLEAGGYQPQHF,TGTGCCAGCAGCTTGGAGGCAGGGGGTTATCAGCCCCAGCATTTT
TRBD1,TRBJ2-3,NA,TRBV7-9,CASSIGQGQDTQYF,TGTGCCAGCAGCATTGGACAGGGCCAGGATACGCAGTATTTT
TRBD1,TRBJ1-1,NA,TRBV12-3/TRBV12-4,CASVGQVNTEAFF,TGTGCCAGCGTGGGACAGGTGAACACTGAAGCTTTCTTT
NA,TRBJ2-1,NA,TRBV12-5,CASGLGAPIPSDSEQFF,TGTGCTAGTGGTTTGGGAGCCCCCATCCCTAGCGATAGTGAGCAGTTCTTC
NA,TRBJ2-5,NA,TRBV10-3,CAISKGGKETQYF,TGTGCCATCAGCAAGGGGGGGAAGGAGACCCAGTACTTC
NA,TRBJ1-1,few,TRBV20-1,CSATDTLGAFF,TGCAGTGCAACCGACACCCTGGGTGCTTTCTTT
TRBD1,TRBJ1-2,NA,TRBV11-2,CASSVDRGIGYTF,TGTGCCAGCAGCGTGGACAGGGGAATTGGCTACACCTTC
NA,TRBJ1-2,NA,TRBV30,CAWRSGTLGYTF,TGTGCCTGGCGTTCTGGGACTTTAGGCTACACCTTC
NA,TRBJ2-1,NA,TRBV7-9,CASSLPLGHSYNEQFF,TGTGCCAGCAGCCTACCACTTGGGCACTCCTACAATGAGCAGTTCTTC
TRBD2,TRBJ2-7,NA,TRBV3-1/TRBV3-2,CASSPGLAGDFTYEQYF,TGTGCCAGCAGCCCGGGACTAGCGGGGGACTTTACCTACGAGCAGTACTTC
TRBD2,TRBJ2-7,NA,TRBV3-1/TRBV3-2,CASSPGTSGKQYF,TGTGCCAGCAGCCCCGGGACTAGCGGTAAACAGTACTTC
TRBD2,TRBJ2-1,NA,TRBV4-2,CASSQAGTSGYNEQFF,TGTGCCAGCAGCCAAGCGGGGACTAGCGGTTACAATGAGCAGTTCTTC
NA,TRBJ1-4,NA,TRBV5-1,CASSTTDRTTNEKLFF,TGCGCCAGCAGCACAACCGACAGGACAACTAATGAAAAACTGTTTTTT